This is a list of T cell receptor beta chains from one sample in a study of blood T cells in healthy people across ages. TCRdb passed the 5' RACE reads through MiXCR, listing each CDR3 protein once. The sample has 700,000 or so distinct CDR3 sequences, 20% to 25% seen once. The sample consisted of blood. The receptors come from a man between 65 and 79 years old in good health. CDR3s include the opening cysteine and the closing phenylalanine or tryptophan. The D gene is left open where the match is weak. Size values are once, few and many counts, or a class for expanded clones, and some rows have none.

CASSLVASGGAYEQYF,TGTGCCAGCAGCTTAGTGGCTAGCGGGGGGGCCTACGAGCAGTACTTC,NA,TRBJ2-7,TRBD2,TRBV11-2
CASRTLNPVYNEQFF,TGTGCCAGCAGAACACTGAATCCAGTGTACAATGAGCAGTTCTTC,few,TRBJ2-1,NA,TRBV9
CSVLQGGNTEAFF,TGCAGCGTCTTACAGGGGGGGAACACTGAAGCTTTCTTT,few,TRBJ1-1,TRBD1,TRBV29-1
CASKLAPGELFF,TGTGCCAGCAAACTAGCTCCCGGGGAGCTGTTTTTT,NA,TRBJ2-2,NA,TRBV12-3/TRBV12-4
CASSSGGASPQETQYF,TGCGCCAGCAGCTCTGGGGGCGCTAGCCCGCAAGAGACCCAGTACTTC,NA,TRBJ2-5,NA,TRBV5-1
CATSARSGGAYEQYF,TGTGCCACCAGTGCTCGATCGGGGGGGGCCTACGAGCAGTACTTC,many,TRBJ2-7,TRBD2,TRBV24-1
CSATKFSGRGYNEQFF,TGCAGTGCTACGAAGTTTAGCGGGAGAGGCTACAATGAGCAGTTCTTC,few,TRBJ2-1,TRBD2,TRBV20-1
CASSALGTSGADTQYF,TGTGCCAGCAGTGCCCTCGGGACTAGCGGTGCAGATACGCAGTATTTT,NA,TRBJ2-3,TRBD2,TRBV12-3/TRBV12-4
CASSWLGVGTEAFF,TGTGCCAGCAGTTGGTTGGGGGTCGGCACTGAAGCTTTCTTT,NA,TRBJ1-1,NA,TRBV2
CAIRITGGDEAFF,TGTGCCATCAGAATCACAGGGGGGGACGAAGCTTTCTTT,few,TRBJ1-1,TRBD1,TRBV10-3
CATSRLRISGTDTQYF,TGTGCCACCAGCAGACTTAGGATTTCTGGCACAGATACGCAGTATTTT,many,TRBJ2-3,NA,TRBV15
CASSSPTGWGNEQFF,TGTGCCAGCTCATCCCCGACAGGGTGGGGCAATGAGCAGTTCTTC,few,TRBJ2-1,TRBD1,TRBV18
CASSQLGRGAGDTQYF,TGTGCCAGCAGCCAACTCGGTCGGGGGGCGGGCGATACGCAGTATTTT,NA,TRBJ2-3,NA,TRBV5-5
CASSIRTAATNEKLFF,TGTGCCAGTAGTATAAGGACGGCCGCAACTAATGAAAAACTGTTTTTT,NA,TRBJ1-4,NA,TRBV19
CASSVRGPNNGYTF,TGTGCCAGCAGCGTACGGGGTCCTAACAATGGCTACACCTTC,NA,TRBJ1-2,NA,TRBV28
CASSYSEGAEAFF,TGTGCCAGCAGTTACTCGGAGGGGGCTGAAGCTTTCTTT,few,TRBJ1-1,NA,TRBV6-6
CSVTRTGGYEQYF,TGCAGCGTGACGCGGACAGGGGGATACGAGCAGTACTTC,few,TRBJ2-7,TRBD1,TRBV29-1
CASSEKNTEAFF,TGCGCCAGCAGTGAGAAGAACACTGAAGCTTTCTTT,many,TRBJ1-1,NA,TRBV10-2
CSVGQGQGIPNYGYTF,TGCAGTGTCGGGCAGGGACAGGGCATTCCTAACTATGGCTACACCTTC,few,TRBJ1-2,TRBD1,TRBV20-1
CSARDPRGAAYGYTF,TGCAGTGCTAGAGACCCCAGGGGGGCTGCCTATGGCTACACCTTC,NA,TRBJ1-2,TRBD1,TRBV20-1
CASSLAGHPETQYF,TGTGCCAGCAGCCTTGCCGGCCACCCAGAGACCCAGTACTTC,NA,TRBJ2-5,NA,TRBV5-6
CSASASLGGLAETQETQYF,TGCAGTGCTAGCGCTTCTCTGGGGGGACTAGCGGAGACGCAAGAGACCCAGTACTTC,NA,TRBJ2-5,TRBD2,TRBV20-1
CASSQGGIRDNGQLF,TGCGCCAGCAGCCAAGGCGGGATCCGGGACAATGGGCAGCTCTTC,NA,TRBJ2-5,NA,TRBV4-1
CASSSSVFTDTQYF,TGTGCCAGCAGCTCCTCGGTGTTTACAGATACGCAGTATTTT,few,TRBJ2-3,NA,TRBV3-1
CASSLGVGEETQYF,TGTGCCAGCAGCTTAGGGGTTGGAGAAGAGACCCAGTACTTC,few,TRBJ2-5,NA,TRBV7-9
CASSQDDGGAKYEQFF,TGTGCCAGCAGCCAAGATGACGGGGGGGCGAAGTATGAGCAGTTCTTC,few,TRBJ2-1,TRBD2,TRBV3-1
CASSLRGRTSGSETQYF,TGTGCCAGCAGCTTACGAGGAAGGACTAGCGGGAGTGAGACCCAGTACTTC,NA,TRBJ2-5,TRBD2,TRBV7-2
CASSQGSHQETQYF,TGTGCCAGCAGTCAGGGATCCCACCAAGAGACCCAGTACTTC,many,TRBJ2-5,NA,TRBV28
CAWNPGLITGELFF,TGTGCCTGGAACCCGGGACTGATCACCGGGGAGCTGTTTTTT,NA,TRBJ2-2,NA,TRBV30
CASSSDGLWLETQYF,TGCGCCAGCAGCTCGGATGGGTTATGGTTAGAGACCCAGTACTTC,few,TRBJ2-5,NA,TRBV5-1
CASSLIGSGNTIYF,TGTGCCAGCAGCTTAATAGGTTCTGGAAACACCATATATTTT,NA,TRBJ1-3,NA,TRBV7-9
CSVEGWTGGLWGTEAFF,TGCAGCGTTGAAGGTTGGACAGGGGGCCTGTGGGGAACTGAAGCTTTCTTT,NA,TRBJ1-1,TRBD1,TRBV29-1
CASRLAGTAKNIQYF,TGTGCCAGCCGACTAGCGGGTACAGCCAAAAACATTCAGTACTTC,few,TRBJ2-4,NA,TRBV21-1
CANSPPARGRWKTQYF,TGTGCCAACTCACCACCGGCCAGGGGGCGGTGGAAGACCCAGTACTTC,few,TRBJ2-5,TRBD1,TRBV18
CSAHQGFTGELFF,TGCAGTGCCCATCAGGGATTTACCGGGGAGCTGTTTTTT,NA,TRBJ2-2,NA,TRBV20-1
CSARTSGRTDTQYF,TGCAGTGCTCGGACTAGCGGGCGAACAGATACGCAGTATTTT,many,TRBJ2-3,TRBD2,TRBV20-1
CASSNPGYEQGARTLAKNIQYF,TGTGCCAGCAGCAATCCGGGATATGAACAGGGGGCCCGGACCTTGGCCAAAAACATTCAGTACTTC,few,TRBJ2-4,NA,TRBV21-1
CASSFDWARNEQFF,TGTGCCAGCAGCTTTGACTGGGCGCGCAATGAGCAGTTCTTC,many,TRBJ2-1,NA,TRBV7-2
CASSRNTGDYEQYF,TGTGCCAGCAGCCGGAACACAGGGGACTACGAGCAGTACTTC,NA,TRBJ2-7,TRBD1,TRBV6-5
CASSRASGSTDTQYF,TGTGCCAGCAGTCGGGCTAGCGGTAGCACAGATACGCAGTATTTT,NA,TRBJ2-3,TRBD2,TRBV12-3/TRBV12-4
CASSLITAYNEKLFF,TGTGCCAGCAGCTTGATTACAGCGTATAATGAAAAACTGTTTTTT,few,TRBJ1-4,NA,TRBV11-2
CASSFSGHSLEGYTF,TGCGCCAGCAGCTTCTCGGGACACTCTCTGGAGGGCTACACCTTC,few,TRBJ1-2,NA,TRBV5-1
CASSPPGGRGPGTEAFF,TGTGCCAGCTCACCACCCGGTGGCAGGGGGCCCGGGACTGAAGCTTTCTTT,NA,TRBJ1-1,TRBD1,TRBV18
CATSDPLSGRVNEQFF,TGTGCCACCAGTGATCCTCTCTCCGGTCGGGTCAATGAGCAGTTCTTC,NA,TRBJ2-1,NA,TRBV24-1
CSARRGTGMNTEAFF,TGCAGTGCTAGAAGGGGGACAGGGATGAACACTGAAGCTTTCTTT,NA,TRBJ1-1,TRBD1,TRBV20-1
CASSAGTEETQYF,TGTGCCAGCTCAGCCGGGACAGAAGAGACCCAGTACTTC,NA,TRBJ2-5,TRBD1,TRBV18
CASSPWGQPSYGYTF,TGTGCCAGCAGTCCGTGGGGGCAGCCTTCCTATGGCTACACCTTC,many,TRBJ1-2,NA,TRBV28
CASSETTSGIRNEQFF,TGTGCCAGCAGTGAAACGACTAGCGGGATTAGGAATGAGCAGTTCTTC,few,TRBJ2-1,TRBD2,TRBV25-1